A single sample is the source of the 6 T cell receptor beta chains below, sequenced in a study of blood T cell repertoires in COVID-19 (dated by TCRdb to the early 2020s). To prepare the library, the immunoSEQ multiplex PCR assay was applied. In its TCRdb copy, this immuneACCESS table keeps in-frame sequences only and misses some clones. Where compared with another copy, unresolved V genes explain less than half of these, and the others have no known cause. The sample data list over 150,000 clones, and around nine tenths of these were observed just once. About 2.5% of the sample is held by the ten biggest clonotypes. The specimen sequenced was peripheral blood. The receptors come from a man aged 35 to 55 with active or convalescent COVID-19.

This chain joins TRBV3-1 (or the pseudogene TRBV3-2) and TRBJ1-2, with a possible D match to TRBD1 (6 bases). The CDR3 is 17 residues long. V was pared by 4 bases and J by 2 bases, with 20 bases between. CDR1 LGHDT and CDR2 YNNKEL come from the germline V gene (reference sequence). CDR3 sequence reads: CASSLDRGGRANYGYTF. The CDR3 DNA is TGTGCCAGCAGCCTTGATAGGGGGGGCAGGGCCAACTATGGCTACACCTTC.

This clone was seen a single time. The rearrangement links TRBV28 to TRBJ1-6, with 7 bases that match TRBD1. With V trimmed by 4 bases and J by 7 bases, 10 bases remained unmatched. Germline V gene lookup returns CDR1 MDHEN and CDR2 SYDVKM. CDR3 length equals 16 residues. CDR3 bases: TGTGCCAGCAGTTCCCTCCCGGGACAGCACAATTCACCCCTCCACTTT. Its translation is CASSSLPGQHNSPLHF. Variable domain in full (rest from reference TRBV28 and TRBJ1-6): DVKVTQSSRYLVKRTGEKVFLECVQDMDHENMFWYRQDPGLGLRLIYFSYDVKMKEKGDIPEGYSVSREKKERFSLILESASTNQTSMYLCASSSLPGQHNSPLHFGNGTRLTVT.

The gene calls are TRBV4-2 and TRBJ2-4, with D tentatively TRBD2 (6 bases). V lost 0 bases and J 0 bases, leaving 15 bases between the germline ends. CDR3 length: 18 residues. Germline-derived CDR1 and CDR2 are LGHNA and YNFKEQ. The CDR3 nucleotides read TGTGCCAGCAGCCAAGATGCAGGAGGGATGGAAGCCAAAAACATTCAGTACTTC. Its translation: CASSQDAGGMEAKNIQYF.

J is TRBJ1-5 and V is TRBV2; 7 bases match TRBD1. Germline CDR1 SNHLY, CDR2 FYNNEI. V trimming: 8 bases; J trimming: 4 bases; junction bases outside the gene matches: 5. CDR3 length: 13 amino acids. The CDR3 sequence is CASRGTENQPQHF. The CDR3 DNA sequence: TGTGCCAGCCGTGGGACAGAGAATCAGCCCCAGCATTTT.

The rearrangement uses TRBV28 and TRBJ1-5; D not resolved. The V and J ends lost 3 bases and 0 bases respectively, with 6 bases between them. Per germline, CDR1 MDHEN and CDR2 SYDVKM. CDR3 length equals 14 residues. CDR3 loop: CASSFSDSNQPQHF. As DNA, the CDR3 is TGTGCCAGCAGTTTCAGCGATAGCAATCAGCCCCAGCATTTT.

This chain links TRBV30 with TRBJ2-5; TRBD2 matches 12 bases. The CDR3 length is 17 residues. Losses at the gene ends were 0 bases for V and 5 bases for J; bases not matched to a gene: 10. Germline values: CDR1 GTSNPN, CDR2 SVGIG (reference sequence). This chain's CDR3 is CAWSVNRLAGGRETQYF. CDR3 nucleotide sequence: TGTGCCTGGAGTGTTAATAGGCTAGCGGGGGGGCGGGAGACCCAGTACTTC.